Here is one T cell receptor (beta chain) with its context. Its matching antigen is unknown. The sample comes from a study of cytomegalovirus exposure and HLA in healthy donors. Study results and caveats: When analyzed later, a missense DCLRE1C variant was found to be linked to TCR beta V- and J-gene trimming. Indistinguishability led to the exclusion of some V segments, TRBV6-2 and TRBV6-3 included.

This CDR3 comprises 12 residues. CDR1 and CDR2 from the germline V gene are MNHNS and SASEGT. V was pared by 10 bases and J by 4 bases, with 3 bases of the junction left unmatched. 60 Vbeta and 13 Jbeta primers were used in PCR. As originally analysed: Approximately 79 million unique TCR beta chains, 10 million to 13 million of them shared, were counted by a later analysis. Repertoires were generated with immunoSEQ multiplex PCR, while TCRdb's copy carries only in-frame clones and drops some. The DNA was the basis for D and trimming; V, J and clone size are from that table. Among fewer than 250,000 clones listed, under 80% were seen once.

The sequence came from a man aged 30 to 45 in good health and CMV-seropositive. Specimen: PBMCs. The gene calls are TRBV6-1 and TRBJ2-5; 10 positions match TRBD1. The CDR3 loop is CATGQGGETQYF. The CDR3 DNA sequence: TGTGCCACCGGACAGGGGGGAGAGACCCAGTACTTC.